This entry is about one T cell receptor beta chain. The antigen is undetermined. The read halts 3 residues ahead of the CDR3 end, with the missing end drawn from the germline J gene. The data were obtained in a study of T cells in women clearing cervical HPV infection. On the study more broadly: Control women cleared a single incident HPV16 infection within 12 months. Findings and limits, study-wide: Unknown T-cell numbers per sample may underlie the richness differences.

Only in-frame clones appear in the TCRdb table, and some are missing; sequencing was by immunoSEQ multiplex PCR. This table lists under 45,000 clones. Trimming left V 2 bases short and J 0 bases short, with 11 bases between. The length of the CDR3 is 15 residues. Germline CDR1 SGHTA, CDR2 FQGNSA. The sequence came from a woman aged 18 to 75 with a cervical HPV16 infection that either progressed to CIN3+ or cleared (not recorded which). This chain uses TRBV7-2 with TRBJ2-7, with D uncertain. The sequencing sample was made of blood buffy coat. The CDR3 region is CASSLSSLTSYEQYF. The DNA read from the CDR3 is TGTGCCAGCAGCTTAAGTAGCTTAACCTCCTACGAG.